A selection of T cell receptor beta chains follows, all from one sample in a study of cytomegalovirus exposure and HLA in healthy donors. Some clones are missing from TCRdb's copy, which holds only in-frame ones; the method was immunoSEQ multiplex PCR. The sample lists some 140,000 clones, 75% to 80% seen once, with over 0.8% in the top ten. Sample: PBMCs. All receptors come from a woman aged 55-70 years in good health and CMV-seronegative. Each CDR3 is given with its conserved first and last residue. Fields, in order: clone size, V gene, J gene, D gene, CDR3 protein, CDR3 DNA. A D gene is named only where the DNA matches it firmly. The size of a clone is reported for some rows only, either as once, few or many, or as a class for expanded clones.

abundance: -; v_gene: TRBV7-3; j_gene: TRBJ2-1; d_gene: TRBD2; CDR3aa: CASSLMSSGNNEQFF; CDR3nt: TGTGCCAGCAGCTTAATGTCTAGCGGAAACAATGAGCAGTTCTTC
abundance: -; v_gene: TRBV6-5; j_gene: TRBJ2-2; d_gene: TRBD1; CDR3aa: CASSYSDLGQGGELFF; CDR3nt: TGTGCCAGCAGTTACTCCGACCTCGGACAGGGCGGGGAGCTGTTTTTT
abundance: -; v_gene: TRBV28; j_gene: TRBJ1-5; d_gene: TRBD1; CDR3aa: CASSLIRDRGTYSNQPQHF; CDR3nt: TGTGCCAGCAGTTTGATTAGGGACAGGGGAACCTATAGCAATCAGCCCCAGCATTTT
abundance: -; v_gene: TRBV5-1; j_gene: TRBJ1-4; d_gene: -; CDR3aa: CASSLGQENEKLFF; CDR3nt: TGCGCCAGCAGCTTGGGACAGGAAAATGAAAAACTGTTTTTT
abundance: -; v_gene: TRBV27; j_gene: TRBJ2-7; d_gene: TRBD1; CDR3aa: CASSLWDRVPRTYEQYF; CDR3nt: TGTGCCAGCAGTTTATGGGACAGGGTACCCCGTACCTACGAGCAGTACTTC
abundance: few; v_gene: TRBV19; j_gene: TRBJ1-6; d_gene: TRBD1; CDR3aa: CASSLRDRANSPLHF; CDR3nt: TGTGCCAGTAGTCTCCGGGACAGGGCTAATTCACCCCTCCACTTT
abundance: -; v_gene: TRBV29-1; j_gene: TRBJ2-6; d_gene: TRBD1; CDR3aa: CSVKGAAGANVLTF; CDR3nt: TGCAGCGTCAAGGGGGCGGCTGGGGCCAACGTCCTGACTTTC
abundance: few; v_gene: TRBV10-1; j_gene: TRBJ2-1; d_gene: -; CDR3aa: CASSESILDLEYNEQFF; CDR3nt: TGCGCCAGCAGTGAGTCTATCTTAGATTTAGAGTACAATGAGCAGTTCTTC
abundance: few; v_gene: TRBV27; j_gene: TRBJ1-2; d_gene: TRBD1; CDR3aa: CASRAGLTGDGYTF; CDR3nt: TGTGCCAGCAGGGCGGGCCTGACAGGGGATGGCTACACCTTC
abundance: -; v_gene: TRBV7-9; j_gene: TRBJ2-3; d_gene: TRBD2; CDR3aa: CASTLLSLASGASDTQYF; CDR3nt: TGTGCCAGCACCCTCCTCTCCCTAGCTAGCGGGGCCTCAGATACGCAGTATTTT
abundance: -; v_gene: TRBV19; j_gene: TRBJ2-2; d_gene: -; CDR3aa: CATSGTPGLATGELFF; CDR3nt: TGTGCCACCTCGGGTACGCCGGGACTTGCCACCGGGGAGCTGTTTTTT
abundance: -; v_gene: TRBV7-9; j_gene: TRBJ1-5; d_gene: TRBD1; CDR3aa: CASSSGQRSGNQPQHF; CDR3nt: TGTGCCAGCAGCTCGGGACAGCGCTCAGGCAATCAGCCCCAGCATTTT
abundance: few; v_gene: TRBV19; j_gene: TRBJ1-1; d_gene: TRBD1; CDR3aa: CASSIQQRQGPEAFF; CDR3nt: TGTGCCAGTAGTATCCAACAGCGACAGGGACCTGAAGCTTTCTTT
abundance: -; v_gene: TRBV6-1; j_gene: TRBJ1-2; d_gene: TRBD1; CDR3aa: CASRDLRTGGYGYTF; CDR3nt: TGTGCCAGCAGGGACCTTAGGACAGGGGGCTATGGCTACACCTTC
abundance: -; v_gene: TRBV6-1; j_gene: TRBJ1-5; d_gene: TRBD1; CDR3aa: CASKRDSSGNQPQHF; CDR3nt: TGTGCCAGCAAAAGGGACAGCTCAGGCAATCAGCCCCAGCATTTT
abundance: -; v_gene: TRBV28; j_gene: TRBJ2-2; d_gene: TRBD2; CDR3aa: CASSLAGANTGELFF; CDR3nt: TGTGCCAGCAGTTTGGCGGGAGCGAACACCGGGGAGCTGTTTTTT
abundance: -; v_gene: TRBV6-6; j_gene: TRBJ1-2; d_gene: TRBD1; CDR3aa: CASRTGSNYGYTF; CDR3nt: TGTGCCAGCCGGACAGGGAGTAACTATGGCTACACCTTC
abundance: -; v_gene: TRBV6-1; j_gene: TRBJ1-5; d_gene: TRBD1; CDR3aa: CASSERTGVSSNQPQHF; CDR3nt: TGTGCCAGCAGTGAAAGGACAGGGGTTTCTAGCAATCAGCCCCAGCATTTT
abundance: -; v_gene: TRBV11-2; j_gene: TRBJ1-4; d_gene: TRBD1; CDR3aa: CASSRTGVEKLFF; CDR3nt: TGTGCCAGCAGCCGGACAGGGGTCGAAAAACTGTTTTTT
abundance: few; v_gene: TRBV15; j_gene: TRBJ2-3; d_gene: TRBD2; CDR3aa: CATSRTSGRTDTQYF; CDR3nt: TGTGCCACCAGCAGGACTAGCGGCCGCACAGATACGCAGTATTTT
abundance: -; v_gene: TRBV18; j_gene: TRBJ1-5; d_gene: TRBD1; CDR3aa: CASTSRQGGEPQHF; CDR3nt: TGTGCCAGCACTTCACGGCAGGGGGGTGAGCCCCAGCATTTT
abundance: -; v_gene: TRBV11-3; j_gene: TRBJ1-1; d_gene: -; CDR3aa: CASSLTRYTEAFF; CDR3nt: TGTGCCAGCAGTTTGACAAGGTACACTGAAGCTTTCTTT
abundance: once; v_gene: TRBV6-6; j_gene: TRBJ2-3; d_gene: -; CDR3aa: CASIRGGGDTQYF; CDR3nt: TGTGCCAGCATCCGTGGAGGTGGGGATACGCAGTATTTT
abundance: -; v_gene: TRBV10-2; j_gene: TRBJ2-1; d_gene: TRBD1; CDR3aa: CATTGEGGQGATHNEQFF; CDR3nt: TGCGCCACAACTGGGGAGGGAGGACAGGGGGCGACACACAATGAGCAGTTCTTC
abundance: -; v_gene: TRBV28; j_gene: TRBJ1-2; d_gene: -; CDR3aa: CASTLGGGGGYTF; CDR3nt: TGTGCCAGCACCTTGGGGGGAGGCGGCGGCTACACCTTC
abundance: -; v_gene: TRBV2; j_gene: TRBJ1-4; d_gene: TRBD1; CDR3aa: CASSGRQGGQEKLFF; CDR3nt: TGTGCCAGCAGTGGGCGACAGGGGGGTCAGGAAAAACTGTTTTTT
abundance: -; v_gene: TRBV27; j_gene: TRBJ2-7; d_gene: TRBD1; CDR3aa: CASSLHKAGTGTYEQYF; CDR3nt: TGTGCCAGCAGTTTACATAAAGCCGGGACAGGGACCTACGAGCAGTACTTC
abundance: -; v_gene: TRBV6-5; j_gene: TRBJ1-1; d_gene: TRBD1; CDR3aa: CASSPSPGQGKAFF; CDR3nt: TGTGCCAGCAGTCCGTCGCCGGGACAGGGGAAAGCTTTCTTT
abundance: -; v_gene: TRBV27; j_gene: TRBJ2-7; d_gene: TRBD1; CDR3aa: CASSPLGGQVNEQYF; CDR3nt: TGTGCCAGCAGCCCGTTGGGGGGACAGGTGAACGAGCAGTACTTC
abundance: -; v_gene: TRBV28; j_gene: TRBJ2-1; d_gene: -; CDR3aa: CASSSNNEQFF; CDR3nt: TGTGCCAGCAGTTCCAACAATGAGCAGTTCTTC
abundance: -; v_gene: TRBV7-9; j_gene: TRBJ2-6; d_gene: -; CDR3aa: CASSLVSGDTGANVLTF; CDR3nt: TGTGCCAGCAGCTTAGTGTCGGGAGATACTGGGGCCAACGTCCTGACTTTC
abundance: -; v_gene: TRBV6-5; j_gene: TRBJ2-2; d_gene: -; CDR3aa: CASTVLPQGTGELFF; CDR3nt: TGTGCCAGCACAGTTCTCCCGCAGGGGACCGGGGAGCTGTTTTTT
abundance: -; v_gene: TRBV9; j_gene: TRBJ1-1; d_gene: TRBD1; CDR3aa: CASSVGPLQGAVKPGTRGAFF; CDR3nt: TGTGCCAGCAGCGTAGGTCCGCTGCAGGGGGCCGTGAAGCCCGGAACAAGAGGGGCTTTCTTT
abundance: -; v_gene: TRBV7-2; j_gene: TRBJ2-5; d_gene: TRBD2; CDR3aa: CASSLGSGEPQYF; CDR3nt: TGTGCCAGCAGCTTGGGTAGCGGGGAACCCCAGTACTTC
abundance: -; v_gene: TRBV11-2; j_gene: TRBJ2-1; d_gene: -; CDR3aa: CASRRDLSSYNEQFF; CDR3nt: TGTGCCAGCAGACGGGACTTAAGCTCCTACAATGAGCAGTTCTTC
abundance: -; v_gene: TRBV18; j_gene: TRBJ2-2; d_gene: -; CDR3aa: CASSLSNTGELFF; CDR3nt: TGTGCCAGCTCATTATCGAACACCGGGGAGCTGTTTTTT